The source of this TCR beta chain is a study of early T cells in non-severe SARS-CoV-2 infection. The germline V gene has CDR1 SGHRS and CDR2 YFSETQ. CDR3 length: 15 residues. V lost 4 bases and J lost 2, with 16 bases in between. Individual cDNA molecules received unique molecular identifiers during library preparation. TCRdb analysed the 5' RACE reads with MiXCR anew, one entry per CDR3 protein. The repertoire includes approximately 84,000 distinct CDR3 sequences, roughly an eighth of them detected once, and roughly 5.5% sits in the top ten. This clonotype turned up a few times. The chain employs TRBV5-1 and TRBJ2-7; weak D call: TRBD2 (6 bases). The sequenced material came from whole blood. This TCR was recovered from an adult who was a healthcare worker with PCR-confirmed SARS-CoV-2 infection or an uninfected control (not recorded which). This CDR3 reads CASSVPGRTTYEQYF. The CDR3 nucleotides read TGCGCCAGCAGCGTACCGGGACGGACTACCTACGAGCAGTACTTC.